These T cell receptor beta chains were read from a single sample in a study of CXCR3-negative and CXCR3-positive naive CD8 T cells. TCRdb reprocessed the 5' RACE reads, with one entry per CDR3 protein and no DNA. The sample has 45,000 to 55,000 distinct CDR3 sequences. The sample consisted of memory CD8+ T cells from blood. Every receptor here comes from a human donor in good health. Some clones in this sample may be carry-over from other donors' samples. Each CDR3 is given with its conserved first and last residue. The order of the fields is V gene, J gene, clone size, CDR3 protein. Not all rows give a size; the values are once, few, many and, for expanded clones, a class.

TRBV29-1	TRBJ2-7	-	CSAGQYPYEQYF
TRBV20-1	TRBJ2-7	-	CSARDPTGGEHSNFYEQYF
TRBV2	TRBJ1-1	-	CATTGNTEAFF
TRBV12-3/TRBV12-4	TRBJ2-2	-	CASGGTTGELFF
TRBV5-6	TRBJ1-1	-	CASSLSAGATAFF
TRBV5-1	TRBJ1-2	-	CASSLEGNYGYTF
TRBV7-6	TRBJ2-3	-	CASSYDSAGTPSTDTQYF
TRBV11-1	TRBJ2-5	-	CASSMQLGTQYF
TRBV29-1	TRBJ2-5	-	CSVVGHVGETQYF
TRBV7-9	TRBJ2-5	-	CASSPRTSGALMGQYF
TRBV5-6	TRBJ2-4	-	CASSTPGQGEDIQYF
TRBV7-2	TRBJ2-1	-	CASSAYGANEQFF
TRBV12-3/TRBV12-4	TRBJ2-2	-	CASSFAGGPGELFF
TRBV5-1	TRBJ2-7	-	CASSYRPGQGSYEQYF
TRBV20-1	TRBJ1-1	-	CSAWEGGSVTEAFF
TRBV28	TRBJ2-7	-	CASSGDRGPTYEQYF
TRBV7-9	TRBJ1-4	-	CASSFVDGTNEKLFF
TRBV10-1	TRBJ2-7	-	CASSPAGTGLYEQYF
TRBV6-4	TRBJ2-2	-	CASSRLAESGELFF
TRBV14	TRBJ1-4	-	CASSGDGGTNEKLFF
TRBV5-1	TRBJ1-1	-	CASSFKGFMNTEAFF
TRBV2	TRBJ2-2	-	CASGGVAGNTGELFF
TRBV20-1	TRBJ1-1	-	CSVQGPHTEAFF
TRBV29-1	TRBJ1-2	-	CSVEEGNYGYTF
TRBV20-1	TRBJ1-2	-	CSARVWGRNYGYTF
TRBV28	TRBJ2-1	-	CASSSGGQVYRGSYNEQFF
TRBV4-3	TRBJ2-3	medium-sized	CASSQLAGGGADTQYF
TRBV28	TRBJ2-7	-	CASSALDRGYEQYF
TRBV4-3	TRBJ2-7	medium-sized	CASSQEVGDGTYEQYF
TRBV5-5	TRBJ2-7	-	CASSPAIEQYF
TRBV7-9	TRBJ2-5	-	CASSEIQETQYF
TRBV25-1	TRBJ1-1	-	CATTRGDTEAFF
TRBV7-2	TRBJ2-6	-	CALRESGANVLTF
TRBV2	TRBJ2-3	-	CASSVERGAWTDTQYF
TRBV28	TRBJ1-1	-	CASRLPATGRGGTEAFF
TRBV13	TRBJ2-5	-	CASSSQGGETQYF
TRBV6-2/TRBV6-3	TRBJ2-7	-	CASSSAGLSYEQYF
TRBV5-6	TRBJ2-7	-	CASSFGLAGVQSSYEQYF
TRBV20-1	TRBJ1-3	-	CSARSLTPGNTIYF
TRBV28	TRBJ2-7	-	CASLPGQGIYEQYF
TRBV7-9	TRBJ2-7	-	CASSPRAGEDAYEQYF
TRBV10-1	TRBJ2-7	-	CASSEIGLAGAGEQYF
TRBV14	TRBJ2-7	-	CASSPGVEQYF
TRBV7-8	TRBJ2-1	-	CASSLSGSPYNEQFF
TRBV20-1	TRBJ2-2	-	CSARATTGPNTGELFF
TRBV9	TRBJ2-1	-	CASSAYVEGEQFF
TRBV6-6	TRBJ2-2	-	CASSLDGGVTGELFF
TRBV29-1	TRBJ1-2	-	CSVEEIEGNYGYTF
TRBV2	TRBJ2-3	-	CASGWTGEDLAGGPDTQYF
TRBV7-7	TRBJ1-4	-	CASSPGAGRSEKLFF
TRBV25-1	TRBJ1-5	-	CASSLQGTTQSAPAF
TRBV29-1	TRBJ2-3	-	CSVHFWTVSSTDTQYF
TRBV29-1	TRBJ2-3	-	CSVEFVPGDTQYF